This TCR beta chain was sequenced during a study of T cells after yellow fever vaccination. General study findings and limits: A large majority of primary-vaccination clones showed up again after the booster (under 98% CD4, 75% to 90% CD8).

This clonotype was seen ten or more times. What it recognizes is unknown. Looked up from germline, CDR1 is SGHTA and CDR2 is FQGNSA. V lost 5 bases and J lost 2, with 4 bases in between. The CDR3 runs to 13 residues. TCRdb used MiXCR to reprocess the 5' RACE reads, holding one entry per CDR3 protein. Among 250,000 to 350,000 distinct CDR3 sequences listed, around 10% were seen once. The clonotype originates from a man between 18 and 35 years old who received the YFV17D yellow fever vaccine. The specimen was CD4+ T cells sorted from PBMCs, collected 5 days after the yellow fever booster vaccination. V gene TRBV7-2 combines with J gene TRBJ2-6; no clear D. The CDR3 DNA sequence: TGTGCCAGCAGCCCCGCTGGGGCCAACGTCCTGACTTTC. Its protein is CASSPAGANVLTF.